The clone carrying this T cell receptor beta chain was picked up one time. Its antigen is as yet unknown. Assay used: immunoSEQ multiplex PCR; TCRdb lists only in-frame clones, some missing. The sample contains 20,000 or so clones, 87% of which appear only once. The data are from a study of monozygotic twins with cystic fibrosis. Study-wide background: Libraries were built from three micrograms of fragmented DNA using about 14 PCR cycles. Overall study results and limits: J usage was most co-twin-similar in 8 of 16 pairs, V in 13. Clonality was generally low (median about 0.01), higher in the most severe patients. Monozygotic CF twin pairs shared significantly more nucleotide-identical clonotypes than unrelated CF individuals did.

Germline loops: CDR1 LNHNV, CDR2 YYDKDF (reference sequence). This CDR3 has 16 amino acids. J lost 7 bases, V lost 0 bases, and 7 bases had no gene match. The sequenced sample was blood. V and J are TRBV15 and TRBJ2-1, with 9 bases aligning to TRBD1. The receptor was derived from a woman in her 30s with cystic fibrosis. The CDR3 spells CATSRDQGQGRNEQFF. The CDR3 region has the DNA TGTGCCACCAGCAGAGATCAGGGACAGGGACGAAATGAGCAGTTCTTC. The variable domain in full, completed from reference TRBV15 and TRBJ2-1, reads DAMVIQNPRYQVTQFGKPVTLSCSQTLNHNVMYWYQQKSSQAPKLLFHYYDKDFNNEADTPDNFQSRRPNTSFCFLDIRSPGLGDTAMYLCATSRDQGQGRNEQFFGPGTRLTVL.